The clone carrying this T cell receptor (beta chain) was picked up many times. Antigen unknown. The data belong to a study of T cell responses to AZD1222 COVID-19 vaccine. The assay was immunoSEQ multiplex PCR, and TCRdb's table has in-frame clones only and misses some. The sample holds 95,000 to 150,000 clones, approximately 86% seen once. Notes on the study in general: The study found vaccine-associated CD4 TCRs spanning spike, dominant at 160-218 and 743-854. There were mostly white British donors and more females than males, and clonal diversity was possibly underestimated.

The clonotype was recovered from an adult in good health. The sample consisted of peripheral blood, taken on day 0 of AZD1222 vaccination.

The CDR3 nucleotides read TGTGCCAGCAGCTTAGCCGGCAGTTACACCAGTGAAAAACTGTTTTTT. As protein: CASSLAGSYTSEKLFF. The chain employs TRBV13 and TRBJ1-4; D remains ambiguous. This CDR3 is 16 amino acids long. V lost 1 base and J 7 bases, leaving 16 bases between the germline ends. CDR1 and CDR2 from the germline V gene are PRHDT and FYEKMQ (reference sequence). Full variable domain (remainder filled in from reference TRBV13 and TRBJ1-4): AAGVIQSPRHLIKEKRETATLKCYPIPRHDTVYWYQQGPGQDPQFLISFYEKMQSDKGSIPDRFSAQQFSDYHSELNMSSLELGDSALYFCASSLAGSYTSEKLFFGSGTQLSVL.